This T cell receptor beta chain was found in a study of shared clonotypes between healthy human individuals. Study-wide results and limits: Read depth was anticipated to influence clonotype sharing among donors.

This clone has more than one count but fewer than ten. No antigen is known for it. Sequencing was at deep level. TCRdb's table, derived via immunoSEQ multiplex PCR, lists solely in-frame clones and lacks some. Among hundreds of thousands of clones listed, roughly 79% were seen once. The V gene's germline CDR1 is SNHLY and CDR2 FYNNEI. The CDR3 covers 12 residues. V was cut by 4 bases and J by 6 bases, with 9 bases left in between. This chain uses TRBV2 with TRBJ1-2; D is unclear. This sequence was found in a woman in her 40s in good health. Some clones in this sample may be carry-over from other donors' samples. Sample: PBMCs. In DNA form, the CDR3 reads TGTGCCAGCAGTGGGGCAGCACATGGCTACACCTTC. This sequence encodes CASSGAAHGYTF.